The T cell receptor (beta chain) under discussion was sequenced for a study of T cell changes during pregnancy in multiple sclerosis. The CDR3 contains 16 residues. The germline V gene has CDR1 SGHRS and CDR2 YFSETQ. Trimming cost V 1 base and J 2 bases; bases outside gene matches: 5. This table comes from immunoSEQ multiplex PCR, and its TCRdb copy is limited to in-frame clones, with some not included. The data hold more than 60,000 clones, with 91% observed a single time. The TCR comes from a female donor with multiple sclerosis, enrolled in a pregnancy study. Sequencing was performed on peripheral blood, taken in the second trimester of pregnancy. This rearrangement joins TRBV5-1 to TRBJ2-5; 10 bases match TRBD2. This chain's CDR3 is CASSLTSGIQQETQYF. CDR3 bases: TGCGCCAGCAGCTTGACTAGCGGGATACAGCAAGAGACCCAGTACTTC.